The rows below give T cell receptor beta chains drawn from one sample of a study of technical replicates of blood from four donors. TCRdb's copy holds only in-frame clones and misses some; the assay was immunoSEQ multiplex PCR. The profile shows 77,000 or so clones, just under 95% of them singletons. Sequences were obtained from T cells isolated from PBMCs. The receptor set was obtained from a human donor in good health. CDR3s include the opening cysteine and the closing phenylalanine or tryptophan. Fields, in order: D gene, J gene, V gene, CDR3 DNA, CDR3 protein. The D gene is left open where the match is weak.

D gene: TRBD1
J gene: TRBJ2-7
V gene: TRBV9
CDR3 DNA: TGTGCCAGCAGCCTACACCGGGACAGGGGCGAGCAGTACTTC
CDR3 protein: CASSLHRDRGEQYF

D gene: -
J gene: TRBJ2-3
V gene: TRBV19
CDR3 DNA: TGTGCCAGTAACGAGCGCTTGACCACAGATACGCAGTATTTT
CDR3 protein: CASNERLTTDTQYF

D gene: TRBD1
J gene: TRBJ2-7
V gene: TRBV2
CDR3 DNA: TGTGCCAGCAGCTCCGGGACAGGGGTCCACTACGAGCAGTACTTC
CDR3 protein: CASSSGTGVHYEQYF

D gene: -
J gene: TRBJ2-1
V gene: TRBV9
CDR3 DNA: TGTGCCAGCAGCGTAACCGGGAATATATACAATGAGCAGTTCTTC
CDR3 protein: CASSVTGNIYNEQFF

D gene: TRBD2
J gene: TRBJ2-5
V gene: TRBV4-1
CDR3 DNA: TGCGCCAGCAGCCAAGAAGGGGGACTAGCGGGCCAAGAGACCCAGTACTTC
CDR3 protein: CASSQEGGLAGQETQYF

D gene: TRBD1
J gene: TRBJ2-2
V gene: TRBV19
CDR3 DNA: TGTGCCAGTAGTAAAAACAGGGGGCTGGGCACCGGGGAGCTGTTTTTT
CDR3 protein: CASSKNRGLGTGELFF

D gene: -
J gene: TRBJ1-5
V gene: TRBV2
CDR3 DNA: TGTGCCAGCAGTGAATTATGGACAGTAAATCAGCCCCAGCATTTT
CDR3 protein: CASSELWTVNQPQHF

D gene: -
J gene: TRBJ2-6
V gene: TRBV18
CDR3 DNA: TGTGCCAGCTCACCACGGCCCTCTGGGGCCAACGTCCTGACTTTC
CDR3 protein: CASSPRPSGANVLTF

D gene: -
J gene: TRBJ2-3
V gene: TRBV6-5
CDR3 DNA: TGTGCCAGCAGTTACTTCAGGGAAAACACAGATACGCAGTATTTT
CDR3 protein: CASSYFRENTDTQYF

D gene: TRBD2
J gene: TRBJ2-7
V gene: TRBV25-1
CDR3 DNA: TGTGCCAGCGGGCCTAGCGGGACCTACGAGCAGTACTTC
CDR3 protein: CASGPSGTYEQYF

D gene: TRBD1
J gene: TRBJ2-7
V gene: TRBV16
CDR3 DNA: TGTGCCAGCAGCGACCTCCGGGACAGGAGGACCTACGAGCAGTACTTC
CDR3 protein: CASSDLRDRRTYEQYF

D gene: -
J gene: TRBJ1-2
V gene: TRBV28
CDR3 DNA: TGTGCCAGCAGTTTACCCAGGACAGAGCTTCTCTATGGCTACACCTTC
CDR3 protein: CASSLPRTELLYGYTF

D gene: -
J gene: TRBJ1-2
V gene: TRBV6-1
CDR3 DNA: TGTGCCAGCAGAATGGAGGGCTTTGATGGCTACACCTTC
CDR3 protein: CASRMEGFDGYTF

D gene: -
J gene: TRBJ1-3
V gene: TRBV29-1
CDR3 DNA: TGCAGCGTCCTATCCAGAAACACCATATATTTT
CDR3 protein: CSVLSRNTIYF

D gene: -
J gene: TRBJ2-6
V gene: TRBV19
CDR3 DNA: TGTGCCAGTACCCGCTCTGGGGCCAACGTCCTGACTTTC
CDR3 protein: CASTRSGANVLTF